This T cell receptor (beta chain) was profiled in a study of T cells after yellow fever vaccination (dated by TCRdb to the late 2010s). Concerning the study at large: The SMART-Seq v4 Ultra Low Input RNA kit was used to prepare libraries from fractions with low cell numbers. Bulk PBMC replicates and cell subsets were isolated from blood drawn at multiple timepoints before and after both primary and secondary immunization. To follow T-cell clones before and after primary and booster YFV17D yellow fever vaccination, bulk TCR alpha and beta repertoires were sequenced over time. Two healthy male donors made up the cohort, one aged 18 to 30 years and the other aged 30 to 40 years.

TCR cDNA was made using 5'RACE template switching, a step that added a universal primer site and unique molecular identifiers. Priming for cDNA synthesis came from both the TCR alpha and TCR beta constant segments. Library amplification involved two PCR steps, and the second step added sample barcodes and sequencing adapters. Libraries were sequenced on Illumina HiSeq 2500 (2x100 bp) or NovaSeq (2x150 bp). Per the source publication's procedure: Demultiplexing of reads and collapsing into UMI consensus sequences were performed with MIGEC, and V(D)J alignment was carried out with MiXCR. Vaccine-responding clonotypes were identified with edgeR using replicate PBMC samples, with FDR below 0.01 and a log2 fold change above 5 up to day 15 being required. Each bulk clonotype received a CD4 or CD8 identity based on whether the sequenced CD4 or CD8 repertoire contained that clonotype at higher abundance. TCRdb ran its own pipeline on the public reads, namely fastp trimming at Q25 and MiXCR clone calling, and kept in-frame beta chains. Identical CDR3 protein sequences are pooled into one entry, listed with their most common genes and DNA. The V and J calls shown here were made by TCRdb, not taken from the authors' results. The sample table contains 110,000 or so distinct CDR3 sequences; only one count was recorded for around 7.2% of them. Over 2.5% of the sample lies in the top ten.

Study-wide conclusions, independent of this receptor: A small fraction of clonotypes appeared in both the CD4 and CD8 compartments, likely as a result of convergent recombination. Computational filtering was required because FACS-sorted repertoires could contain abundant contaminating clonotypes from the bulk population. Only a couple of donors were included in the study, so the extent to which the findings can be generalized is limited. After the booster, most of the clones that had expanded following primary vaccination were detected again (around 97% of CD4 and roughly 90% of CD8), which suggests that memory was broadly maintained. The secondary T-cell response was found to be weaker but faster than the primary response, with a peak reached on day 5 rather than on day 15.

The treatment or condition label of this sample denotes: live attenuated yellow fever vaccine strain. A standard Ficoll-Paque protocol was used to isolate PBMCs from peripheral blood. Dynabeads CD4 and CD8 positive selection kits were used to isolate CD4 and CD8 T-cell fractions. TriZol was used to extract RNA from bulk PBMCs, from CD4 and CD8 fractions, and from dextramer-positive and dextramer-negative fractions. This clonotype was counted ten times or more. There is no known antigen for this receptor. No base quality values were provided; no much bigger clone lies one nucleotide off. This TCR derives from a man between 18 and 35 years old who received the YFV17D yellow fever vaccine. Material: CD4+ T cells sorted from PBMCs, obtained roughly 46 days after the first yellow fever vaccination.

Here the CDR3 is given as CASSLEQGSNQPQHF. The base sequence is TGTGCCAGCAGCTTAGAGCAGGGAAGCAATCAGCCCCAGCATTTT. The chain joins TRBV7-6 to TRBJ1-5; tentative D gene TRBD1, with 5 bases matching. According to the germline V gene, CDR1 reads SGHVS and CDR2 reads FNYEAQ. The CDR3 numbers 15 residues from cysteine through phenylalanine. CDR3 DNA only is kept here, 45 bases in frame from base 1. Trimming at the junction amounts to 1 base on V and 1 base on J, and the germline ends lie 8 bases apart.